The present T cell receptor beta chain was sequenced within a study of T cell changes during pregnancy in multiple sclerosis. Assay: immunoSEQ multiplex PCR; the TCRdb copy retains only in-frame clones and omits some. Of about 58,000 clones in the sample, 91% were seen once. The CDR3 loop spans 13 amino acids. From germline, CDR1 is SGDLS and CDR2 YYNGEE. The clonotype originates from a female donor in good health, enrolled as a control in a pregnancy study. Sample: CD4+ T cells from peripheral blood mononuclear cells, taken after pregnancy. The chain combines TRBV9 with TRBJ1-1; D is unresolved. CDR3 in amino acids: CVSQKALNTEAFF. The CDR3 DNA reads TGTGTCAGTCAAAAAGCCCTGAACACTGAAGCTTTCTTT.